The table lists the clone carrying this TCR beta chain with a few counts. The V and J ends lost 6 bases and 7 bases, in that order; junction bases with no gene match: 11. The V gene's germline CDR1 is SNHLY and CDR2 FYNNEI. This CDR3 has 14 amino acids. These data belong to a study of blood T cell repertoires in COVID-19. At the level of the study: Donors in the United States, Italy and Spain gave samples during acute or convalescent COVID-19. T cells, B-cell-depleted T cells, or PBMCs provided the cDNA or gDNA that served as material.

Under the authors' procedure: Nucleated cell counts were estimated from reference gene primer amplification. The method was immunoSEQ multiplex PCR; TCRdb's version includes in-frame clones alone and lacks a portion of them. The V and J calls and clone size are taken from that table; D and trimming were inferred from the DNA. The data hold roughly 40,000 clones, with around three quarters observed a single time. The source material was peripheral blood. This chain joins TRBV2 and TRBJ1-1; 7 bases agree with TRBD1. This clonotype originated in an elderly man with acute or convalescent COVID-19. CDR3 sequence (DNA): TGTGCCAGCAGGGAACAGGGGCCTCTTGGTGAAGCTTTCTTT. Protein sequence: CASREQGPLGEAFF. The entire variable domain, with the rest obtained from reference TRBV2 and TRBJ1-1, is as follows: EPEVTQTPSHQVTQMGQEVILRCVPISNHLYFYWYRQILGQKVEFLVSFYNNEISEKSEIFDDQFSVERPDGSNFTLKIRSTKLEDSAMYFCASREQGPLGEAFFGQGTRLTVV.